This paragraph reports one T cell receptor beta chain. TCRdb reprocessed the 5' RACE reads with MiXCR, giving one entry per CDR3 protein. The sample lists approximately 350,000 distinct CDR3 sequences, 10% to 15% occurring once. This sample stems from a study of identical twins. This CDR3 is built from 13 residues. Germline V gene sequence: CDR1 SGHVS, CDR2 FNYEAQ. Trimming left V 5 bases short and J 3 bases short, with 9 bases between. The data also belong to a second study, concerning yellow fever vaccine responses in identical twins.

Sequencing was carried out using CD8+ T cells sorted from blood. This chain connects TRBV7-6 to TRBJ2-3; D gene unclear. The receptor was isolated from a woman younger than 35 in good health. CDR3 nucleotides: TGTGCCAGCAGCGAGCGACTGACAGATACGCAGTATTTT. It specifies CASSERLTDTQYF.